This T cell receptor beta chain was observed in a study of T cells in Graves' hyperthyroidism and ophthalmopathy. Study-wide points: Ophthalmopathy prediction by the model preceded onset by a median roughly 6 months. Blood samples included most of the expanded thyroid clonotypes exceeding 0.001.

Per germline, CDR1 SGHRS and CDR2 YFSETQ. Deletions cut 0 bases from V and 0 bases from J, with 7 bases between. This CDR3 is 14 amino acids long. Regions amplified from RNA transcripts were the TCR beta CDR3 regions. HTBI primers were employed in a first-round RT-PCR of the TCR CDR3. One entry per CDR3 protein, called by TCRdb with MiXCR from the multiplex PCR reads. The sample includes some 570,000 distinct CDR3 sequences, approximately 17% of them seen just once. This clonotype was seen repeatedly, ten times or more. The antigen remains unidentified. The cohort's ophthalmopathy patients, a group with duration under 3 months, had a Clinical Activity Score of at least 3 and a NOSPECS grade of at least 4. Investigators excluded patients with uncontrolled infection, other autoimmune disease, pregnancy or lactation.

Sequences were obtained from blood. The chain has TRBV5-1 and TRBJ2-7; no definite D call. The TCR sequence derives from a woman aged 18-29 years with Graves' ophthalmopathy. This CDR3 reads CASSLEAGSYEQYF. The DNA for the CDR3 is TGCGCCAGCAGCTTGGAGGCTGGCTCCTACGAGCAGTACTTC. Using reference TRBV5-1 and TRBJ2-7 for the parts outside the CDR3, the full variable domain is KAGVTQTPRYLIKTRGQQVTLSCSPISGHRSVSWYQQTPGQGLQFLFEYFSETQRNKGNFPGRFSGRQFSNSRSEMNVSTLELGDSALYLCASSLEAGSYEQYFGPGTRLTVT.